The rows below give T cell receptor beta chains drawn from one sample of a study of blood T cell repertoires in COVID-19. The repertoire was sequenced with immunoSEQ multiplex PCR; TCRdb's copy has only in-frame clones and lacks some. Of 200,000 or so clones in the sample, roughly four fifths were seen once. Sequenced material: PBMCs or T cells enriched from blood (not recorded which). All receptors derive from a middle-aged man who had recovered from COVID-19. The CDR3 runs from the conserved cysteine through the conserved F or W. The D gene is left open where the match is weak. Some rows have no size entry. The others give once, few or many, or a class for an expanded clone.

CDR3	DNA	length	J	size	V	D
CAISNSGDWSPSGANVLTF	TGTGCCATCAGCAATTCTGGGGACTGGTCGCCCTCTGGGGCCAACGTCCTGACTTTC	19	TRBJ2-6	many	TRBV10-3	.
CASSPLGAPDTQYF	TGTGCCAGCAGCCCCCTGGGAGCTCCAGATACGCAGTATTTT	14	TRBJ2-3	.	TRBV7-9	.
CACLQGVSYEQYF	TGTGCCTGTCTACAGGGGGTCTCCTACGAGCAGTACTTC	13	TRBJ2-7	.	TRBV30	TRBD1
CASSERPLVGQPQHF	TGTGCCAGCAGTGAGCGGCCCCTAGTCGGTCAGCCCCAGCATTTT	15	TRBJ1-5	.	TRBV6-1	.
CASSRSRGTGNTIYF	TGTGCCAGCAGCCGAAGCCGGGGGACTGGAAACACCATATATTTT	15	TRBJ1-3	.	TRBV7-9	.
CASTGRAPFYGYTF	TGTGCCAGCACCGGCAGGGCTCCCTTCTATGGCTACACCTTC	14	TRBJ1-2	few	TRBV6-5	.
CASSGGQGYEQYF	TGCGCCAGCAGCGGGGGACAGGGTTACGAGCAGTACTTC	13	TRBJ2-7	few	TRBV5-1	TRBD1
CASSISGTGELFF	TGTGCCAGCAGTATTAGCGGGACCGGGGAGCTGTTTTTT	13	TRBJ2-2	.	TRBV12-3/TRBV12-4	TRBD2
CASSLGGLNSPLHF	TGTGCCAGCAGCTTAGGAGGCCTTAATTCACCCCTCCACTTT	14	TRBJ1-6	.	TRBV7-9	.
CASRMDRGWNYGYTF	TGTGCCAGCAGGATGGACAGGGGGTGGAACTATGGCTACACCTTC	15	TRBJ1-2	.	TRBV2	TRBD1
CAWSDSYNQPQHF	TGTGCCTGGAGTGACAGTTATAATCAGCCCCAGCATTTT	13	TRBJ1-5	.	TRBV30	.
CASSDRGALF	TGTGCCAGCAGCGACAGGGGGGCCCTTTTT	10	TRBJ1-1	once	TRBV2	TRBD1
CASSLEVQRNTEAFF	TGCGCCAGCAGCTTGGAGGTACAGAGGAACACTGAAGCTTTCTTT	15	TRBJ1-1	.	TRBV5-1	.
CASGARQPQHF	TGTGCCAGCGGGGCCCGTCAGCCCCAGCATTTT	11	TRBJ1-5	.	TRBV6-5	.
CASSLLGVTYEQYF	TGTGCCAGCAGCTTGTTAGGGGTCACCTACGAGCAGTACTTC	14	TRBJ2-7	.	TRBV5-6	.
CASTPGSINYGYTF	TGTGCCAGCACCCCGGGGAGTATTAACTATGGCTACACCTTC	14	TRBJ1-2	.	TRBV7-9	.
CASSLFGGLSSYNEQFF	TGTGCCAGCAGCTTATTCGGTGGGCTGAGCTCCTACAATGAGCAGTTCTTC	17	TRBJ2-1	.	TRBV7-3	.
CASSRKRETSNYGYTF	TGTGCCAGCAGCCGAAAGAGGGAAACCTCTAACTATGGCTACACCTTC	16	TRBJ1-2	few	TRBV5-5	.
CASSRTGNTGELFF	TGTGCCAGTAGCCGGACAGGGAACACCGGGGAGCTGTTTTTT	14	TRBJ2-2	.	TRBV19	TRBD1
CASRQRHSSYNEQFF	TGTGCCAGCAGACAGAGACACAGCTCCTACAATGAGCAGTTCTTC	15	TRBJ2-1	.	TRBV3-1/TRBV3-2	.
CASSLIASPLHF	TGTGCCAGCAGCTTGATAGCTTCACCCCTCCACTTT	12	TRBJ1-6	.	TRBV5-6	.
CASSPSRNWGRMMDGYTF	TGTGCCAGCAGCCCCTCAAGGAACTGGGGGCGCATGATGGATGGCTACACCTTC	18	TRBJ1-2	.	TRBV28	.
CASSKRGTGATEAFF	TGTGCCAGCAGTAAACGTGGGACAGGGGCTACTGAAGCTTTCTTT	15	TRBJ1-1	few	TRBV6-5	TRBD1
CASTGGKTGELFF	TGTGCCAGTACAGGGGGCAAGACCGGGGAGCTGTTTTTT	13	TRBJ2-2	.	TRBV7-6	TRBD1
CAWSASTRANYNEQFF	TGTGCCTGGAGTGCCTCCACTAGGGCCAACTACAATGAGCAGTTCTTC	16	TRBJ2-1	.	TRBV30	.
CASSQRQVYSGNTIYF	TGTGCCAGTAGTCAACGACAGGTCTACTCTGGAAACACCATATATTTT	16	TRBJ1-3	.	TRBV19	.
CASSLQDNGYTF	TGTGCCAGCAGCCTTCAAGACAATGGCTACACCTTC	12	TRBJ1-2	.	TRBV9	.
CASRPGGQGPPRAFF	TGTGCCAGCAGGCCGGGGGGACAGGGGCCTCCGCGAGCTTTCTTT	15	TRBJ1-1	.	TRBV28	TRBD1
CATSRTSGGSYEQYF	TGTGCCACCAGCAGAACCAGCGGGGGAAGCTACGAGCAGTACTTC	15	TRBJ2-7	.	TRBV15	TRBD2
CASSPNLLLAGAFNEQFF	TGCGCCAGCAGCCCAAACCTCTTACTAGCGGGGGCTTTCAATGAGCAGTTCTTC	18	TRBJ2-1	.	TRBV4-1	TRBD2
CASSLARSSGNEKLFF	TGCGCCAGCAGCTTGGCAAGGAGTTCGGGAAATGAAAAACTGTTTTTT	16	TRBJ1-4	.	TRBV5-1	.
CASSLAGWGTEAFF	TGCGCCAGCAGCTTGGCGGGATGGGGCACTGAAGCTTTCTTT	14	TRBJ1-1	.	TRBV5-1	.
CASSQATGNTEAFF	TGTGCCAGCAGCCAAGCTACAGGTAACACTGAAGCTTTCTTT	14	TRBJ1-1	.	TRBV3-1/TRBV3-2	.
CASSYSTGGGNTIYF	TGTGCCAGCAGTTACTCGACAGGGGGTGGAAACACCATATATTTT	15	TRBJ1-3	.	TRBV6-5	TRBD1
CASSLSGTGSYNEQFF	TGTGCCAGCAGCCTGAGCGGGACAGGCTCCTACAATGAGCAGTTCTTC	16	TRBJ2-1	.	TRBV25-1	.
CASSDRDSNSPLHF	TGTGCCAGCTCGGACCGGGACAGTAATTCACCCCTCCACTTT	14	TRBJ1-6	few	TRBV18	TRBD1
CASSRGQVEFRNYGYTF	TGTGCCAGCAGCCGGGGACAGGTAGAATTTCGGAACTATGGCTACACCTTC	17	TRBJ1-2	few	TRBV5-5	TRBD1
CAWRTPSGGNQPQHF	TGTGCCTGGAGAACCCCCTCAGGGGGGAACCAGCCCCAGCATTTT	15	TRBJ1-5	.	TRBV30	TRBD1
CASSPGTEGRNSPLHF	TGTGCCAGCAGTCCTGGGACAGAGGGGAGGAATTCACCCCTCCACTTT	16	TRBJ1-6	.	TRBV28	TRBD1
CASSDGTPLVDEQFF	TGTGCCAGTAGTGACGGGACTCCGTTGGTCGATGAGCAGTTCTTC	15	TRBJ2-1	.	TRBV19	.
CASSFFQEQPQHF	TGTGCCAGCAGCTTTTTCCAGGAACAGCCCCAGCATTTT	13	TRBJ1-5	.	TRBV7-2	.
CASRIGQHSNQPQHF	TGTGCCAGCAGGATTGGACAGCATAGCAATCAGCCCCAGCATTTT	15	TRBJ1-5	once	TRBV6-5	.
CASRPRPPSLNTEAFF	TGTGCCAGCAGGCCACGCCCTCCCAGTTTGAACACTGAAGCTTTCTTT	16	TRBJ1-1	.	TRBV27	.
CASTPAGFSNQPQHF	TGTGCCAGCACCCCGGCAGGGTTTAGCAATCAGCCCCAGCATTTT	15	TRBJ1-5	.	TRBV28	.
CASSAQGAQGYGYTF	TGTGCCAGCAGTGCCCAGGGGGCGCAAGGCTATGGCTACACCTTC	15	TRBJ1-2	.	TRBV2	TRBD1
CASSLGQGVNYGYTF	TGTGCCAGCAGCTTGGGCCAGGGGGTTAACTATGGCTACACCTTC	15	TRBJ1-2	.	TRBV5-6	TRBD1
CASSQDGAEKLFF	TGCGCCAGCAGCCAAGATGGGGCGGAAAAACTGTTTTTT	13	TRBJ1-4	.	TRBV4-3	.
CASRADRGDNEQFF	TGTGCCAGCAGAGCCGACAGGGGGGACAATGAGCAGTTCTTC	14	TRBJ2-1	.	TRBV9	TRBD1
CSVELSGEQETQYF	TGCAGCGTTGAATTGAGCGGGGAGCAAGAGACCCAGTACTTC	14	TRBJ2-5	.	TRBV29-1	TRBD2
CASSYRLADTQYF	TGTGCCAGCAGTTACCGTCTAGCGGATACGCAGTATTTT	13	TRBJ2-3	.	TRBV6-2/TRBV6-3	.
CASSSRSGRRRRDDTEAFF	TGTGCCAGCAGCTCCCGTTCTGGCCGCCGGCGGCGTGACGACACTGAAGCTTTCTTT	19	TRBJ1-1	.	TRBV3-1/TRBV3-2	.
CASSPRDIIVRTF	TGTGCCAGCAGTCCACGGGACATAATCGTCCGCACCTTC	13	TRBJ1-2	.	TRBV12-3/TRBV12-4	.
CASSQGRGGDLAKNIQYF	TGCGCCAGCAGCCAGGGGCGGGGGGGTGACCTAGCCAAAAACATTCAGTACTTC	18	TRBJ2-4	.	TRBV4-1	TRBD2
CASSLGTSGGPDTQYF	TGTGCCAGCAGCTTGGGGACTAGCGGGGGACCAGATACGCAGTATTTT	16	TRBJ2-3	.	TRBV11-3	TRBD2
CSVQDRSPLFSGNTIYF	TGCAGCGTCCAGGACAGGTCCCCCCTCTTCTCTGGAAACACCATATATTTT	17	TRBJ1-3	.	TRBV29-1	TRBD1
CASSAVQGYTF	TGTGCCAGCAGCGCTGTTCAGGGCTACACCTTC	11	TRBJ1-2	.	TRBV9	.
CASSPTMNTEAFF	TGTGCCAGCAGCCCTACGATGAACACTGAAGCTTTCTTT	13	TRBJ1-1	.	TRBV3-1/TRBV3-2	.
CASSLGMVAGAGELFF	TGTGCCAGTAGTCTTGGAATGGTGGCCGGGGCCGGGGAGCTGTTTTTT	16	TRBJ2-2	.	TRBV19	.
CASSSSTGLNEKLFF	TGTGCCAGCAGCTCCTCGACAGGACTTAATGAAAAACTGTTTTTT	15	TRBJ1-4	.	TRBV9	.